This T cell receptor (beta chain) was obtained from a study of graft-versus-host responses after intestinal transplantation (dated by TCRdb to the early 2020s). Study-wide context: The transplants that recipients got were multivisceral, liver-intestinal, or isolated intestinal. A cohort of some 24 intestinal transplant recipients, including one retransplant, was enrolled, and 3 patients lacking pretransplant specimens were excluded. After intestinal transplantation, graft-versus-host and host-versus-graft alloreactive T cell clones in the graft, circulation and bone marrow were tracked using bulk TCR-beta CDR3 sequencing. Alloreactive clones were identified by sequencing pre-transplant mixed lymphocyte reaction products and comparing them with unstimulated pre-transplant donor and recipient T cells. Donor T cell macrochimerism was defined as a peak of at least 4% donor T cells among recipient peripheral blood mononuclear cells. Instead of going to the commercial service, samples from three later patients were sequenced in-house on an Illumina MiSeq and processed with MiXCR. Anti-thymocyte globulin induction was given to all recipients, followed by maintenance tacrolimus and steroids for about 3 years. Overall results and qualifications from the work: Conclusions were limited by the relatively low number and heterogeneity of intestinal transplant patients. GvH clones were detected in recipient bone marrow, and some appeared earlier in ileal mucosa or blood, consistent with an intestinal mucosal origin. In patients with donor T cell macrochimerism, the allografts had high GvH to HvG T cell clonal ratios. Early after transplant, declines in HvG clones were associated with peak levels of circulating GvH clones.

Blood samples were collected up to 4 times in the first month after transplant and then at least monthly when available. Ends trimmed: V by 1 base, J by 4 bases; bases unmatched to a gene: 0. The germline V gene yields MGHRA for CDR1 and YSYEKL for CDR2. Its CDR3 holds 13 amino acids, cysteine through phenylalanine. CDR3 DNA is the only sequence kept; it has 39 bases, read in frame from the first base. Library prep was done by the immunoSEQ multiplex PCR assay. High-throughput TCR-beta CDR3 sequencing of genomic DNA from most patients was performed by Adaptive Biotechnologies. In the paper's pipeline: Adaptive's ImmunoSEQ software was the source of the TCR sequencing data for 15 to 20 patients, while a few other patients were processed with MiXCR and VDJtools. CDR3 nucleotide sequences shared between donor and recipient were removed because the origin of such sequences could not be assigned. At least 2-fold expansion over unstimulated cells and a minimum CFSE-low frequency of 0.002% (template counts) or 0.001% (read counts) were required for clones to be classified as alloreactive. Clones were considered mappable if detected in sequenced pre-transplant spleen, lymph node, or MLR CFSE-low populations of the donor or recipient. Cumulative frequency of alloreactive clones was calculated as a percentage of all sequences weighted by copy number. This is the immuneACCESS table as TCRdb keeps it, with only in-frame sequences that have V and J called. A part of the clones is gone; compared with another copy, unresolved V genes explain less than half, and the rest is unexplained. V, J and clone size derive from that table, while D and trimming were established from the DNA sequence. The sample records approximately 18,000 clones, around 93% of which are singletons. Of the sample, 0.75% to 0.95% is held by the ten largest clones.

For this clone: Its target antigen remains unknown. No much larger clonotype is one base removed from it; base qualities were not supplied.

The TCR comes from a human patient who received an intestinal transplant, so some T cells may come from the graft donor. This material consisted of PBMCs, taken 23 days after intestinal transplant. The V and J genes are TRBV4-1 and TRBJ2-5, and 7 junctional nucleotides match TRBD2. The sequenced DNA is TGCGCCAGCAGCCAAGGGGGGGGAGAGACCCAGTACTTC. Protein translation: CASSQGGGETQYF.